This T cell receptor beta chain was captured in a study of blood T cell repertoires in COVID-19. TCRdb's table, derived via immunoSEQ multiplex PCR, lists solely in-frame clones and lacks some. The data show some 130,000 clones, roughly 84% seen once. This clone has only one observation. Germline CDR1 is MNHEY and CDR2 is SMNVEV (reference sequence). The CDR3 is made up of 14 amino acids. The V end was cut by 0 bases, the J end by 7 bases, with 10 bases between. The sample taken for sequencing was peripheral blood. This chain uses TRBV27 with TRBJ2-1; possibly TRBD2 for D (6 bases). The sequence derives from a woman younger than 45 who had recovered from COVID-19. The CDR3 nucleotides read TGTGCCAGCAGTTTATCAGCGGGTCGGAATGAGCAGTTCTTC. It yields the protein CASSLSAGRNEQFF.